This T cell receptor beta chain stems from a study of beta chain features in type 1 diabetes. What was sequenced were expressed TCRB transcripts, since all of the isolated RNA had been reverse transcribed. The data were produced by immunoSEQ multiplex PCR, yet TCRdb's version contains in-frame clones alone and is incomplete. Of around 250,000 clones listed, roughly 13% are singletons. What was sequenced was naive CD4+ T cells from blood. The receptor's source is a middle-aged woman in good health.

CDR3 protein: CASSLGQGLGYGNTIYF. As DNA, the CDR3 is TGTGCCAGCAGCTTAGGGCAGGGGCTAGGATACGGAAACACCATATATTTT. The chain links TRBV7-8 to TRBJ1-3; the D gene is possibly TRBD1 (6 bases). Germline CDR1 reads SGHVS; CDR2 reads FQNEAQ. This CDR3 is built from 17 residues. V gave up 1 base and J gave up 4 bases, with 17 bases separating them.